What follows are 32 T cell receptor beta chains derived from one specimen sequenced in a study of early T cells in non-severe SARS-CoV-2 infection. TCRdb reprocessed the 5' RACE reads via MiXCR and lists one record per CDR3 protein. The table has roughly 23,000 distinct CDR3 sequences, approximately 3.8% seen once. Input material: whole blood. Every receptor here comes from an adult who was a healthcare worker with PCR-confirmed SARS-CoV-2 infection or an uninfected control (not recorded which).

This clonotype came up many times. V and J are TRBV7-9 and TRBJ1-2, with 7 nucleotides matching TRBD1. The junction had 6 bases not matched to a gene; V was cut back by 4 bases and J by 4 bases. This CDR3 spans 14 amino acids. Germline CDR1 and CDR2: SEHNR and FQNEAQ (reference sequence). This CDR3 reads CASSSTGDSYGYTF. DNA of the CDR3: TGTGCCAGCAGCTCAACAGGGGACAGCTATGGCTACACCTTC.

This clonotype was counted at least ten times. The chain has TRBV5-1 and TRBJ1-1; 7 nucleotides match TRBD1. The ends lost 2 bases at V and 2 bases at J; junction bases unmatched: 9. The CDR3 has 16 residues. Germline-derived CDR1 and CDR2 are SGHRS and YFSETQ. This CDR3 is CASSFHEGTVNTEAFF. As DNA, the CDR3 is TGCGCCAGCAGCTTTCACGAGGGGACAGTAAACACTGAAGCTTTCTTT.

This clonotype was seen repeatedly, ten times or more. The chain links TRBV5-3 to TRBJ2-7; D is uncertain. TRBV5-3 is an ORF; its function is uncertain. V gave up 4 bases and J gave up 0 bases, with 14 bases separating them. This CDR3 has 15 amino acids. The CDR3 DNA follows: TGTGCCAGAAGCCAATGGGGTCATCCCTCCTACGAGCAGTACTTC. It yields the protein CARSQWGHPSYEQYF.

This clonotype was seen repeatedly, ten times or more. This chain joins TRBV27 and TRBJ2-5; tentative D call: TRBD2 (7 bases). The CDR3 loop spans 17 amino acids. Trimming took 2 bases from V and 2 from J, leaving 18 bases between them. The germline V gene encodes CDR1 MNHEY and CDR2 SMNVEV (reference sequence). CDR3 in amino acids: CASSLRGALTNQETQYF. The DNA for the CDR3 is TGTGCCAGCAGTTTACGGGGGGCGTTAACCAATCAAGAGACCCAGTACTTC.

CDR3 nucleotide sequence: TGCGCCAGCAGCTTGACAGGGGGCACCTACGAGCAGTACTTC. It translates to CASSLTGGTYEQYF. V gene TRBV5-1 combines with J gene TRBJ2-7; 9 nucleotides align to TRBD1. The CDR3 loop spans 14 amino acids. CDR1 is SGHRS, CDR2 YFSETQ, per germline. V lost 1 base to trimming and J lost 2 bases; unmatched junction nucleotides: 1.

This rearrangement joins TRBV9 to TRBJ2-3, with a weak D call TRBD1 (5 bases). This CDR3 is built from 14 residues. Looked up from germline, CDR1 is SGDLS and CDR2 is YYNGEE. The V end lost 4 bases, the J end lost 2 bases, and 11 bases lay between the germline ends. The CDR3 DNA reads as TGTGCCAGCAGCTCTCGACAGTACACAGATACGCAGTATTTT. Translation gives CASSSRQYTDTQYF.

This clonotype has just a few counts. The CDR3 reads CASSYSRLTGTTEAFF. CDR3 sequence (DNA): TGTGCCAGCAGTTACTCTCGCTTGACAGGGACCACTGAAGCTTTCTTT. The J gene is TRBJ1-1, the V gene TRBV6-6, with 7 bases aligning to TRBD1. The J segment lost 4 bases and the V segment lost 0 bases, leaving 8 bases of the junction unmatched. CDR3 length: 16 amino acids. Germline V lookup: CDR1 MNHNY, CDR2 SVGAGI (reference sequence).

By its share, this clonotype is medium-sized. The genes are TRBV29-1 and TRBJ1-2; TRBD1 matches at 9 bases. Germline CDR1 reads SQVTM; CDR2 reads ANQGSEA. V lost 6 bases, J lost 8 bases, and 7 bases stayed unmatched. The CDR3 is 12 residues long. The CDR3 region is CSVDGTGSGYTF. CDR3 nucleotide sequence: TGCAGCGTGGACGGGACAGGGTCCGGCTACACCTTC.

This sequence joins TRBV24-1 and TRBJ2-3, with TRBD1 matching 7 bases. Germline-derived CDR1 and CDR2 are KGHDR and SFDVKD. The CDR3 sequence is 15 residues long. Unmatched junction bases numbered 2, after V lost 1 base and J lost 2 bases. The CDR3 reads CATSDLTGVTDTQYF. CDR3 coding DNA: TGTGCCACCAGTGATTTAACAGGGGTCACAGATACGCAGTATTTT.

This clonotype was observed at least ten times. V usage is TRBV24-1 and J usage is TRBJ2-2; D tentatively fits TRBD1 or TRBD2 (5 bases each). The CDR3 covers 14 residues. Germline lookup yields CDR1 KGHDR and CDR2 SFDVKD. With 9 bases removed from V and 3 bases from J, the gap between germline ends came to 13 bases. The CDR3 DNA is TGTGCCACCGAGGGTAGACAGTACACCGGGGAGCTGTTTTTT. Amino acid sequence: CATEGRQYTGELFF.

This clonotype was found a few times. The chain has TRBV7-3 and TRBJ2-1; 7 bases map to TRBD1. From germline, CDR1 is SGHTA and CDR2 FQGTGA. The J segment lost 3 bases and the V segment lost 3 bases, leaving 2 bases of the junction unmatched. The CDR3 spans 14 residues. DNA of the CDR3: TGTGCCAGCAGCTTTAGACAGGGCTACAATGAGCAGTTCTTC. It specifies CASSFRQGYNEQFF.

In DNA form, the CDR3 reads TGCGCCAGCAGCCAAGGAAACGCGTTGTCCTACGAGCAGTACTTC. It yields the protein CASSQGNALSYEQYF. The chain combines TRBV4-1 with TRBJ2-7; D not certain. V lost 1 base and J 1 base, leaving 11 bases between the germline ends. The germline V gene encodes CDR1 MGHRA and CDR2 YSYEKL. This CDR3 region has 15 residues.

This clonotype was seen at least ten times. J is TRBJ2-1 and V is TRBV29-1; weak D call: TRBD1 (6 bases). Looked up from germline, CDR1 is SQVTM and CDR2 is ANQGSEA. Trimming took off 6 bases at V and 3 bases at J, with 18 bases between the two ends. The CDR3 loop spans 15 amino acids. The CDR3 DNA reads TGCAGCGTAGGGGGACGGGACACGATCTACAATGAGCAGTTCTTC. Its protein product is CSVGGRDTIYNEQFF.

This clonotype was seen many times. The chain is built from TRBV27 and TRBJ2-7, with D possibly called TRBD1 or TRBD2 (6 bases each). Germline values: CDR1 MNHEY, CDR2 SMNVEV (reference sequence). This CDR3 spans 14 amino acids. V dropped 3 bases and J dropped 5 bases, with 14 bases sitting between them. DNA of the CDR3: TGTGCCAGCAGTTTGATCCGGGGGCGCGACGAGCAGTACTTC. Translation gives CASSLIRGRDEQYF.

This clonotype was found many times. The rearrangement links TRBV18 to TRBJ1-2, with 7 bases matching TRBD1. Germline loops: CDR1 KGHSH, CDR2 LQKENI. This CDR3 is 13 amino acids long. Trimming took 4 bases from V and 8 from J; bases not matched to a gene: 7. CDR3 loop: CASSRTGVEGYTF. The CDR3 DNA is TGTGCCAGCTCACGGACAGGCGTCGAGGGCTACACCTTC. The full variable domain, its missing parts supplied by reference TRBV18 and TRBJ1-2, is NAGVMQNPRHLVRRRGQEARLRCSPMKGHSHVYWYRQLPEEGLKFMVYLQKENIIDESGMPKERFSAEFPKEGPSILRIQQVVRGDSAAYFCASSRTGVEGYTFGSGTRLTVV.

A few counts support this clonotype. The gene calls are TRBV7-2 and TRBJ1-6; D is perhaps TRBD1 (6 bases). Germline V lookup: CDR1 SGHTA, CDR2 FQGNSA. V lost 2 bases and J lost 7, with 6 bases in between. The CDR3 contains 13 residues. CDR3 DNA sequence: TGTGCCAGCAGCTTACAGGGGAATTCACCCCTCCACTTT. Its translation is CASSLQGNSPLHF.

This clonotype rates as medium-sized. This chain uses TRBV28 with TRBJ1-6; D ambiguous. CDR1 and CDR2 (germline): MDHEN, SYDVKM. The CDR3 runs 15 residues. V dropped 6 bases and J dropped 7 bases, with 16 bases sitting between them. CDR3: CASRPPVRGNSPLHF. The CDR3 bases are TGTGCCAGCAGACCCCCCGTTAGAGGGAATTCACCCCTCCACTTT.

This clonotype was recorded at least ten times. The rearrangement joins TRBV27 to TRBJ2-4, with D perhaps TRBD2 (5 bases). Per the germline V gene, CDR1 is MNHEY and CDR2 is SMNVEV (reference sequence). Deletions cut 6 bases from V and 8 bases from J, with 14 bases between. The CDR3 has 13 residues. CDR3 DNA: TGTGCCAGCAGCCCTCTAGAGGGTTACATTCAGTACTTC. Protein: CASSPLEGYIQYF.

This clonotype came up a few times. The V gene is TRBV3-1, the J gene TRBJ1-2, with D perhaps TRBD1 (5 bases). This CDR3 has 13 residues. CDR1 is LGHDT and CDR2 is YNNKEL in the germline V gene (reference sequence). V was trimmed by 2 bases and J by 6 bases, leaving 10 bases between them. The CDR3: CASSQSGLHGYTF. The CDR3 nucleotides are TGTGCCAGCAGCCAATCAGGGTTACATGGCTACACCTTC.

This clonotype was counted many times. The V and J genes are TRBV2 and TRBJ2-2, with D maybe TRBD1 (6 bases). The CDR3 totals 15 residues. V was clipped by 6 bases and J by 4 bases, with 15 bases between them. Germline V CDR1 and CDR2: SNHLY, FYNNEI. CDR3 region: CASRQQGPSTGELFF. CDR3 sequence (DNA): TGTGCCAGCAGACAGCAGGGGCCGAGCACCGGGGAGCTGTTTTTT.

This clonotype was found many times. This chain uses TRBV12-3 or TRBV12-4 with TRBJ1-1, with D unclear. V shed 8 bases and J shed 4 bases, with 8 bases lying between them. This CDR3 has 11 residues. CDR3 in DNA: TGTGCCAGCGGAATCGTCACTGAAGCTTTCTTT. It specifies CASGIVTEAFF.

This clonotype came up many times. The chain uses TRBV3-1 and TRBJ1-3, with TRBD1 matching 7 bases. Per the germline V gene, CDR1 is LGHDT and CDR2 is YNNKEL (reference sequence). Trimming cost V 6 bases and J 0 bases; bases outside gene matches: 5. The CDR3 runs to 15 residues. The CDR3 loop is CASSRQGPSGNTIYF. CDR3 nucleotides: TGTGCCAGCAGTCGACAGGGACCCTCTGGAAACACCATATATTTT. The variable domain in full, completed from reference TRBV3-1 and TRBJ1-3, reads DTAVSQTPKYLVTQMGNDKSIKCEQNLGHDTMYWYKQDSKKFLKIMFSYNNKELIINETVPNRFSPKSPDKAHLNLHINSLELGDSAVYFCASSRQGPSGNTIYFGEGSWLTVV.

In its sample, this clonotype was seen many times. The CDR3 DNA follows: TGTGCCAGCAGCTTGGTTCGGGACAACCAAGAGACCCAGTACTTC. Translating it yields CASSLVRDNQETQYF. This chain uses TRBV7-6 with TRBJ2-5; TRBD1 might be the D (6 bases). The CDR3 loop spans 15 amino acids. The V gene lost 3 bases and the J gene lost 0 bases, with 11 bases spanning the gap. Germline CDR1 and CDR2: SGHVS and FNYEAQ.

There are many counts of this clonotype. V is TRBV7-2 and J is TRBJ2-5; D is uncertain. With 4 bases removed from V and 5 bases from J, the gap between germline ends came to 14 bases. The germline V gene has CDR1 SGHTA and CDR2 FQGNSA. The CDR3 spans 14 residues. Here the CDR3 reads CASSSRGRRETQYF. The CDR3 DNA is TGTGCCAGCAGCTCCCGAGGAAGGCGGGAGACCCAGTACTTC.

The chain links TRBV4-2 to TRBJ2-3, with TRBD2 matching 8 bases. CDR1 is LGHNA, CDR2 YNFKEQ, per germline. The CDR3 is made up of 15 amino acids. J lost 1 base, V lost 1 base, and 1 base had no gene match. The CDR3 DNA is TGTGCCAGCAGCCAAGCGCGGGGGGGCACAGATACGCAGTATTTT. It is translated as CASSQARGGTDTQYF.

This clonotype was counted at least ten times. The chain recombines TRBV7-9 with TRBJ2-5; possibly TRBD1 for D (6 bases). V lost 3 bases to trimming and J lost 4 bases, with 9 bases between them. CDR1 is SEHNR, CDR2 FQNEAQ, per germline (reference sequence). CDR3 length equals 13 residues. Here the CDR3 DNA reads TGTGCCAGCAGCTTTGTGGGGGCAGAGACCCAGTACTTC. Its translation is CASSFVGAETQYF.

Ten or more counts support this clonotype. The rearrangement joins TRBV6-4 to TRBJ2-1, with TRBD1 matching 10 bases. The trim removed 4 bases at V and 4 bases at J, leaving 4 bases unmatched. This CDR3 region has 15 residues. The germline gives CDR1 MRHNA, CDR2 SNTAGT. The CDR3 nucleotides are TGTGCCAGCAGTGCGGGACAGGGGCCGTACAATGAGCAGTTCTTC. Encoded protein: CASSAGQGPYNEQFF.

This clonotype was seen only a few times. The chain carries TRBV5-1 and TRBJ1-1; D gene unclear. With 4 bases removed from V and 1 base from J, the gap between germline ends came to 8 bases. Germline values: CDR1 SGHRS, CDR2 YFSETQ. The CDR3 is 13 residues long. The CDR3 protein is CASSPVRNTEAFF. CDR3 nucleotides: TGCGCCAGCAGCCCGGTCCGGAACACTGAAGCTTTCTTT. The full variable domain, rest sourced from reference TRBV5-1 and TRBJ1-1, is KAGVTQTPRYLIKTRGQQVTLSCSPISGHRSVSWYQQTPGQGLQFLFEYFSETQRNKGNFPGRFSGRQFSNSRSEMNVSTLELGDSALYLCASSPVRNTEAFFGQGTRLTVV.

This clonotype has a handful of counts. V gene TRBV14 combines with J gene TRBJ1-1, with a possible D match to TRBD1 (6 bases). V gave up 5 bases and J gave up 1 base, with 11 bases separating them. Per germline, CDR1 SGHDN and CDR2 FVKESK. This CDR3 contains 14 residues. CDR3: CASSNPGQNTEAFF. In DNA, the CDR3 is TGTGCCAGCAGCAACCCGGGACAGAACACTGAAGCTTTCTTT.

This clonotype has just a few counts. The rearrangement uses TRBV14 and TRBJ1-4, with TRBD1 as a possible D gene (5 bases). V lost 6 bases to trimming and J lost 8 bases, with 19 bases between them. Germline V lookup: CDR1 SGHDN, CDR2 FVKESK. The CDR3 has 15 amino acids. CDR3 residues: CASSPSFGATEKLFF. The CDR3 DNA reads TGTGCCAGCAGTCCTTCATTCGGGGCCACGGAAAAACTGTTTTTT.

The rearrangement joins TRBV12-3 or TRBV12-4 to TRBJ2-6; D assignment may be TRBD1 or TRBD2 (6 bases each). The V end was cut by 3 bases, the J end by 2 bases, with 11 bases between. This CDR3 has 16 residues. In nucleotides, the CDR3 is TGTGCCAGCAGTTTCGGGGGCCTGACTGGGGCCAACGTCCTGACTTTC. Protein product: CASSFGGLTGANVLTF.

In its sample, this clonotype was seen many times. The chain links TRBV7-9 to TRBJ1-1; unclear D gene. The germline V and J ends were trimmed by 8 bases and 2 bases, with 12 bases remaining between them. The germline CDR1 and CDR2 sequences are SEHNR and FQNEAQ (reference sequence). The CDR3 has 13 amino acids. In DNA form, the CDR3 reads TGTGCCAGCGCCGGGTACGGAAACACTGAAGCTTTCTTT. Encoded protein: CASAGYGNTEAFF.